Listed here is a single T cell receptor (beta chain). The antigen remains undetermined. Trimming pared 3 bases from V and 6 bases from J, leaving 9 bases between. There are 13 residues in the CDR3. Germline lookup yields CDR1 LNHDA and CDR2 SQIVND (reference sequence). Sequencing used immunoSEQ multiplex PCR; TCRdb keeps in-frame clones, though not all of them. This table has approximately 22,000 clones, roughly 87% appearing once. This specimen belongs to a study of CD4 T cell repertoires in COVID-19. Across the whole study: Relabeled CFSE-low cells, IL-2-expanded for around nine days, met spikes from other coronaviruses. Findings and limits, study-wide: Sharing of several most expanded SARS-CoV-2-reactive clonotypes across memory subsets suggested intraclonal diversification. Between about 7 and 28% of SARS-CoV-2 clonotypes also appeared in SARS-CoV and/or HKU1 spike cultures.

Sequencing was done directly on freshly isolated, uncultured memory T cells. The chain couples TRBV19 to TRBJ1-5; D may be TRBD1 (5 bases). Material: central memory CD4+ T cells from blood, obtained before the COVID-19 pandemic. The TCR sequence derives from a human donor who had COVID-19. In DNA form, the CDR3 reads TGTGCCAGTAGTATGGGGCGGTTTCAGCCCCAGCATTTT. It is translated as CASSMGRFQPQHF. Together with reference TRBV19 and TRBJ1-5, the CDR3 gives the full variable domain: DGGITQSPKYLFRKEGQNVTLSCEQNLNHDAMYWYRQDPGQGLRLIYYSQIVNDFQKGDIAEGYSVSREKKESFPLTVTSAQKNPTAFYLCASSMGRFQPQHFGDGTRLSIL.